The 30 T cell receptor beta chains listed next were all sequenced from one sample in a study of identical twins. TCRdb reanalysed the 5' RACE reads using MiXCR and keeps one entry per CDR3 protein. The sample contains more than 400,000 distinct CDR3 sequences, 13% to 15% of which appear only once. This sample also appeared in a second study, on yellow fever vaccine responses in identical twins.

Sequenced input: CD4+ T cells sorted from blood. These receptor sequences come from a woman under 30 in good health.

There are many counts of this clonotype. The chain has TRBV5-1 and TRBJ2-5; the match to TRBD2 covers 15 bases. The CDR3 contains 17 residues. The J segment lost 2 bases and the V segment lost 2 bases, leaving 4 bases of the junction unmatched. CDR1 is SGHRS and CDR2 is YFSETQ in the germline V gene. CDR3 sequence (DNA): TGCGCCAGCAGCTTAGGACTAGCGGGAGGGCCTCAAGAGACCCAGTACTTC. Amino acid sequence: CASSLGLAGGPQETQYF.

This chain uses TRBV15 with TRBJ2-7; 7 bases are a match to TRBD2. Per the germline V gene, CDR1 is LNHNV and CDR2 is YYDKDF (reference sequence). The CDR3 extends over 15 amino acids. V was pared by 0 bases and J by 13 bases, with 15 bases of the junction left unmatched. CDR3 sequence reads: CATSRDWAGELSLYV. CDR3 in DNA: TGTGCCACCAGCAGAGATTGGGCGGGGGAGTTATCCCTATACGTC.

V is TRBV20-1 and J is TRBJ1-4; unclear D gene. The V and J ends lost 6 bases and 8 bases respectively, with 19 bases between them. Per germline, CDR1 DFQATT and CDR2 SNEGSKA (reference sequence). This CDR3 is 14 amino acids long. CDR3 residues: CSAPDRSHVEKLFF. Here the CDR3 DNA reads TGCAGTGCCCCGGATCGGAGCCATGTAGAAAAACTGTTTTTT.

This clonotype was seen only a few times. The chain recombines TRBV5-1 with TRBJ2-3; D ambiguous. The CDR3 runs 15 residues. V shed 0 bases and J shed 1 base, with 9 bases lying between them. In germline, CDR1 is SGHRS, CDR2 YFSETQ. CDR3 sequence (DNA): TGCGCCAGCAGCTTGGATTGGACGGGCACAGATACGCAGTATTTT. It translates to CASSLDWTGTDTQYF.

This rearrangement joins TRBV28 to TRBJ2-7; the match to TRBD1 covers 7 bases. V was pared by 5 bases and J by 2 bases, with 6 bases of the junction left unmatched. This CDR3 is 14 amino acids long. Germline CDR1 MDHEN, CDR2 SYDVKM. The CDR3 reads CASSPGTVPYEQYV. CDR3 in DNA: TGTGCCAGCAGTCCCGGGACAGTCCCCTACGAGCAGTACGTC.

This chain connects TRBV10-1 to TRBJ2-3; D gene unclear. There are 16 residues in the CDR3. Germline CDR1 and CDR2: WNHNN and SYGVQD (reference sequence). The V gene lost 2 bases and the J gene lost 7 bases, with 19 bases spanning the gap. CDR3 bases: TGCGCCAGCAGTGAGGGCCAGGCCCGTTACGGAAATACGCAGTATTTT. This translates into CASSEGQARYGNTQYF.

This clonotype was seen only a few times. V and J are TRBV7-9 and TRBJ2-7, with TRBD2 matching over 9 bases. This CDR3 spans 17 amino acids. Germline V lookup: CDR1 SEHNR, CDR2 FQNEAQ (reference sequence). With V trimmed by 1 base and J by 3 bases, 10 bases remained unmatched. The CDR3 bases are TGTGCCAGCAGCTTAGGTCTGGCGGGAGGGCCTATCTACGAGCAGTACTTC. Translated, it gives CASSLGLAGGPIYEQYF.

The chain joins TRBV6-5 to TRBJ1-3; D is unresolved. The CDR3 totals 16 residues. CDR1 is MNHEY, CDR2 SVGAGI, per germline. The ends were cut back, 0 bases at V and 2 bases at J, with 11 bases in the middle. The CDR3 spells CASSYSGDPPGNTIYF. Written as DNA, the CDR3 is TGTGCCAGCAGTTACTCTGGCGATCCACCTGGAAACACCATATATTTT.

This clonotype appeared a few times. This sequence joins TRBV2 and TRBJ2-7; perhaps TRBD1 as D (5 bases). Germline-derived CDR1 and CDR2 are SNHLY and FYNNEI. CDR3 size: 14 residues. V lost 3 bases, J lost 2 bases, and 11 bases lay in between. In DNA, the CDR3 is TGTGCCAGCAGTGACAGGGATAGGGCCTACGAGCAGTACTTC. This translates into CASSDRDRAYEQYF.

The J gene is TRBJ2-1, the V gene TRBV24-1; 7 nucleotides line up with TRBD1. The V and J ends lost 4 bases and 0 bases, in that order; junction bases with no gene match: 5. CDR1 is KGHDR, CDR2 SFDVKD, per germline. This CDR3 has 16 residues. CDR3 nucleotide sequence: TGTGCCACCAGTGAACAGGGACAGAGCTCCTACAATGAGCAGTTCTTC. As protein: CATSEQGQSSYNEQFF.

This clonotype was picked up many times. V gene TRBV12-3 or TRBV12-4 combines with J gene TRBJ1-5, with D uncertain. Trimming pared 2 bases from V and 4 bases from J, leaving 6 bases between. The CDR3 has 13 amino acids. The CDR3 is CASSLFPNQPQHF. CDR3 sequence (DNA): TGTGCCAGCAGTTTATTCCCAAATCAGCCCCAGCATTTT.

The J gene is TRBJ2-2, the V gene TRBV3-1; D gene ambiguous. This CDR3 spans 18 amino acids. The germline V gene encodes CDR1 LGHDT and CDR2 YNNKEL (reference sequence). V dropped 3 bases and J dropped 0 bases, with 17 bases sitting between them. This CDR3 is CASSQEPGLSTNTGELFF. The DNA of the CDR3 is TGTGCCAGCAGCCAGGAACCCGGGTTGTCCACGAACACCGGGGAGCTGTTTTTT.

The V call is TRBV6-2 or TRBV6-3, the J call TRBJ2-7, with 8 bases aligning to TRBD1. Germline-derived CDR1 and CDR2 are MNHEY and SVGEGT. V shed 4 bases, J shed 0 bases, and the junction held 5 bases outside the gene matches. The CDR3 covers 15 residues. The CDR3 DNA sequence: TGTGCCAGCAGTTCGACAGGGGACAACTCCTACGAGCAGTACTTC. This gives the protein CASSSTGDNSYEQYF.

This chain uses TRBV6-2 or TRBV6-3 with TRBJ1-6; D is unresolved. The germline CDR1 and CDR2 sequences are MNHEY and SVGEGT. This CDR3 is 16 amino acids long. The ends were cut back, 5 bases at V and 0 bases at J, with 11 bases in the middle. In DNA form, the CDR3 reads TGTGCCAGCAGTGCGGGCCCGAGCTCCTATAATTCACCCCTCCACTTT. Its protein is CASSAGPSSYNSPLHF.

This chain links TRBV4-1 with TRBJ2-5; D is unclear. Germline V gene sequence: CDR1 MGHRA, CDR2 YSYEKL. The CDR3 has 14 residues. V lost 1 base and J 2 bases, leaving 8 bases between the germline ends. CDR3: CASSQVGLQETQYF. DNA of the CDR3: TGCGCCAGCAGCCAAGTGGGTCTACAAGAGACCCAGTACTTC.

This chain links TRBV27 with TRBJ1-1; weak D call: TRBD1 (5 bases). Trimming cost V 2 bases and J 5 bases, with 21 bases left between them. The germline gives CDR1 MNHEY, CDR2 SMNVEV (reference sequence). The CDR3 length is 17 residues. The CDR3 DNA is TGTGCCAGCAGTTTAATTAGGTCCGCGGCGGAGGGGACTGAAGCTTTCTTT. It yields the protein CASSLIRSAAEGTEAFF.

This clonotype was seen only a few times. This chain links TRBV15 with TRBJ2-7; 7 bases line up with TRBD2. Germline CDR1 LNHNV, CDR2 YYDKDF (reference sequence). V shed 1 base and J 0 bases; nucleotides not matched to a gene: 3. The CDR3 totals 15 residues. The CDR3 sequence is CATSRGDYNSYEQYF. For the CDR3, the DNA is TGTGCCACCAGCAGAGGGGACTACAACTCCTACGAGCAGTACTTC.

The rearrangement links TRBV29-1 to TRBJ2-1, with D tentatively TRBD1 (5 bases). CDR1 and CDR2 (germline): SQVTM, ANQGSEA. The ends were cut back, 3 bases at V and 6 bases at J, with 12 bases in the middle. The CDR3 runs to 13 residues. Here the CDR3 reads CSVEGRVFNEQFF. Here the CDR3 DNA reads TGCAGCGTTGAGGGCAGGGTTTTCAATGAGCAGTTCTTC.

In this sample, this clonotype turned up a few times. The chain combines TRBV3-1 with TRBJ2-7, with 7 bases identical to TRBD2. Looked up from germline, CDR1 is LGHDT and CDR2 is YNNKEL (reference sequence). The CDR3 has 15 residues. Unmatched junction bases numbered 12, after V lost 3 bases and J lost 7 bases. The CDR3 sequence is CASSHSSGPKKEQYV. CDR3 DNA: TGTGCCAGCAGCCATAGTAGCGGGCCAAAAAAAGAGCAGTACGTC.

The chain is built from TRBV12-3 or TRBV12-4 and TRBJ2-5, with 12 bases lining up with TRBD2. The CDR3 loop spans 19 amino acids. Trimming took 11 bases from V and 5 from J; bases not matched to a gene: 24. The CDR3 sequence: CALSLDSLFRTSGDETQYF. CDR3 sequence (DNA): TGTGCCCTCAGTTTAGATTCCCTCTTCCGGACTAGCGGGGATGAGACCCAGTACTTC.

This clonotype was recorded a few times. The V gene is TRBV5-1, the J gene TRBJ2-7; 8 bases line up with TRBD1. CDR3 length equals 14 residues. The germline gives CDR1 SGHRS, CDR2 YFSETQ. The V and J ends lost 0 bases and 4 bases, in that order; junction bases with no gene match: 3. The CDR3 region is CASSLGTGQYEQYF. CDR3 DNA: TGCGCCAGCAGCTTGGGGACAGGGCAATACGAGCAGTACTTC. Based on the CDR3 plus reference TRBV5-1 and TRBJ2-7, the full variable domain is KAGVTQTPRYLIKTRGQQVTLSCSPISGHRSVSWYQQTPGQGLQFLFEYFSETQRNKGNFPGRFSGRQFSNSRSEMNVSTLELGDSALYLCASSLGTGQYEQYFGPGTRLTVT.

This clonotype was recorded once. The genes are TRBV20-1 and TRBJ2-1, with D perhaps given as TRBD1 or TRBD2 (5 bases each). V gave up 6 bases and J gave up 0 bases, with 15 bases separating them. CDR3 size: 15 residues. Germline lookup yields CDR1 DFQATT and CDR2 SNEGSKA (reference sequence). For the CDR3, the DNA is TGCAGTGCCCTCTCATGGGGGAGCTCCTACAATGAGCAGTTCTTC. Protein sequence: CSALSWGSSYNEQFF.

This clonotype was observed a handful of times. The rearrangement links TRBV10-3 to TRBJ2-3, with a weak D call TRBD1 (6 bases). CDR3 length: 15 residues. Trimming stripped 7 bases from V and 1 base from J, with 15 bases between. The germline V gene encodes CDR1 ENHRY and CDR2 SYGVKD. CDR3 residues: CAITAGDVRTDTQYF. CDR3 DNA: TGTGCCATCACAGCAGGGGACGTCCGCACAGATACGCAGTATTTT.

The table lists this clonotype with a few counts. This chain connects TRBV3-1 to TRBJ1-6; D remains unclear. In germline, CDR1 is LGHDT, CDR2 YNNKEL (reference sequence). Trimming stripped 2 bases from V and 8 bases from J, with 16 bases between. The CDR3 is 16 residues long. CDR3 nucleotides: TGTGCCAGCAGCCAACACATCGTGGGTTCTGATTCACCCCTCCACTTT. Translated: CASSQHIVGSDSPLHF.

The rearrangement uses TRBV11-2 and TRBJ2-2; D not certain. The V end lost 5 bases, the J end lost 3 bases, and 7 bases lay between the germline ends. The CDR3 is made up of 13 amino acids. The germline CDR1 and CDR2 sequences are SGHAT and FQNNGV. The CDR3 bases are TGTGCCAGCAGCCAAATATACACCGGGGAGCTGTTTTTT. Residues: CASSQIYTGELFF. Looking up the rest from reference TRBV11-2 and TRBJ2-2 gives the full variable domain: EAGVAQSPRYKIIEKRQSVAFWCNPISGHATLYWYQQILGQGPKLLIQFQNNGVVDDSQLPKDRFSAERLKGVDSTLKIQPAKLEDSAVYLCASSQIYTGELFFGEGSRLTVL.

The chain has TRBV12-3 or TRBV12-4 and TRBJ2-7; perhaps TRBD2 as D (6 bases). The CDR3 has 18 amino acids. Trimming cost V 6 bases and J 3 bases, with 27 bases left between them. The chain's CDR3 is CASSIFASTGQGGYEQYF. In nucleotides, the CDR3 is TGTGCCAGCAGCATTTTCGCATCCACGGGGCAGGGAGGCTACGAGCAGTACTTC.

The chain is built from TRBV10-3 and TRBJ2-6, with unresolved D. Trimming removed 0 bases at V and 12 bases at J, with 9 bases between. This CDR3 contains 13 residues. CDR1 and CDR2 from the germline V gene are ENHRY and SYGVKD. The CDR3 is CAISESTVTVLTF. CDR3 DNA sequence: TGTGCCATCAGTGAGTCCACCGTCACCGTCCTGACTTTC.

The chain is built from TRBV20-1 and TRBJ1-2, with TRBD1 matching 8 bases. Germline V lookup: CDR1 DFQATT, CDR2 SNEGSKA (reference sequence). This CDR3 has 13 amino acids. The junction had 5 bases not matched to a gene; V was cut back by 6 bases and J by 2 bases. The CDR3 spells CSAGQGGNYGYTF. CDR3 DNA sequence: TGCAGTGCCGGACAGGGCGGCAACTATGGCTACACCTTC.

The rearrangement links TRBV29-1 to TRBJ2-1, with D perhaps matching TRBD2 (5 bases). The V and J ends lost 5 bases and 2 bases respectively, with 10 bases between them. CDR1 is SQVTM, CDR2 ANQGSEA, per germline. The CDR3 runs 13 residues. The CDR3 here is CSVTGLAYNEQFF. The CDR3 nucleotides read TGCAGCGTTACGGGATTGGCCTACAATGAGCAGTTCTTC.

This chain uses TRBV10-3 with TRBJ2-7, with D unclear. Per the germline V gene, CDR1 is ENHRY and CDR2 is SYGVKD. The V gene lost 0 bases and the J gene lost 2 bases, with 5 bases spanning the gap. This CDR3 is built from 13 residues. In DNA form, the CDR3 reads TGTGCCATCAGTGAGTCGGTGGCCTACGAGCAGTACGTC. Translated, it gives CAISESVAYEQYV.